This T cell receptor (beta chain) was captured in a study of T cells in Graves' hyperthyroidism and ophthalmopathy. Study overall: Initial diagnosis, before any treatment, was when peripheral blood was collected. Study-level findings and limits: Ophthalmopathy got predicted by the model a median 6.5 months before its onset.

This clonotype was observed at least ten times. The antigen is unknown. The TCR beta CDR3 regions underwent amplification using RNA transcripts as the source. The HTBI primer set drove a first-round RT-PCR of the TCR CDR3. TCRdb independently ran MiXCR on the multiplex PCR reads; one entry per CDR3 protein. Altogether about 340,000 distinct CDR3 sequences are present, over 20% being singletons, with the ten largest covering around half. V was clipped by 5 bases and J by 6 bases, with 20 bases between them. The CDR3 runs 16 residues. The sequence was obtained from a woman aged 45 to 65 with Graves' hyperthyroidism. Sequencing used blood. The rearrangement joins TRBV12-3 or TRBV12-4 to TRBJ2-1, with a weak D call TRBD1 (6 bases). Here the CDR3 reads CASSAQGRMYTNEQFF. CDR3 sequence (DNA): TGTGCCAGCAGTGCACAGGGTCGAATGTATACCAATGAGCAGTTCTTC.